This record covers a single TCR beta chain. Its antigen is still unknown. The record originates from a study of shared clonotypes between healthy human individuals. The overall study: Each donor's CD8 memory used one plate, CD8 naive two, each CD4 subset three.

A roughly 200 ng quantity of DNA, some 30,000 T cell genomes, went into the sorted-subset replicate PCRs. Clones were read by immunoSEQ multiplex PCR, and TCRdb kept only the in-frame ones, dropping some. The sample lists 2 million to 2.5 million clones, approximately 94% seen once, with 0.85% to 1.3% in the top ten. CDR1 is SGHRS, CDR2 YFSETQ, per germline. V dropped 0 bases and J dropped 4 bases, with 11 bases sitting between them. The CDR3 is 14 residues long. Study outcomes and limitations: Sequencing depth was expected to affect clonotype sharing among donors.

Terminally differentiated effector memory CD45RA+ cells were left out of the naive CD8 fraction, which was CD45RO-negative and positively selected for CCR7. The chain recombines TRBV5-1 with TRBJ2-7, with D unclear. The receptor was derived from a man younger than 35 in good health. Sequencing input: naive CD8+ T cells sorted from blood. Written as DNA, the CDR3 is TGCGCCAGCAGCTTGGTCGCAGAGCCATACGAGCAGTACTTC. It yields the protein CASSLVAEPYEQYF.